The 16 T cell receptor beta chains below come from one sample, sequenced in a study of blood T cells in healthy people across ages. With a J-beta primer mix and a sample-barcoded 5' primer, a second PCR ran about 7 to 12 cycles. MiXCR, run by TCRdb on the 5' RACE reads, gives a single entry per CDR3 protein. This table holds 920,000 or so distinct CDR3 sequences, more than 40% found once. Material for sequencing was blood. The source of these receptors is a woman aged 55-70 years in good health.

This clonotype was seen a few times. This chain links TRBV20-1 with TRBJ2-1; 8 nucleotides align to TRBD1. Germline CDR1 is DFQATT and CDR2 is SNEGSKA (reference sequence). CDR3 length: 14 amino acids. V lost 4 bases, J lost 6 bases, and 8 bases stayed unmatched. Here the CDR3 reads CSATTGGRGNEQFF. The CDR3 nucleotides read TGCAGTGCTACTACAGGGGGTCGAGGCAATGAGCAGTTCTTC.

This chain connects TRBV20-1 to TRBJ2-5, with D perhaps TRBD1 or TRBD2 (5 bases each). CDR1 is DFQATT and CDR2 is SNEGSKA in the germline V gene (reference sequence). The V end was cut by 6 bases, the J end by 3 bases, with 17 bases between. This CDR3 has 14 amino acids. The chain's CDR3 is CSATTGTAKETQYF. The DNA for the CDR3 is TGCAGTGCCACCACCGGGACGGCGAAAGAGACCCAGTACTTC.

The chain has TRBV6-2 or TRBV6-3 and TRBJ2-3; 10 bases align to TRBD2. Germline CDR1 is MNHEY and CDR2 is SVGEGT. The junction had 5 bases not matched to a gene; V was cut back by 2 bases and J by 3 bases. CDR3 length: 16 residues. The DNA of the CDR3 is TGTGCCAGCAGTTACCTAGCGGGAGAGGGGACAGATACGCAGTATTTT. This codes for CASSYLAGEGTDTQYF.

Points on this clonotype: A read error may account for a junction end that differs from germline. The chain is built from TRBV29-1 and TRBJ2-1, with no clear D. In germline, CDR1 is SQVTM, CDR2 ANQGSEA. The CDR3 loop spans 14 amino acids. CDR3 coding DNA: TGCAGCGTTGGGGAAGGAGACTCGAGGCATGAGCAGTCCTTC. It codes for CSVGEGDSRHEQSF.

The genes are TRBV6-1 and TRBJ2-7; no clear D. The CDR3 length is 12 residues. Per germline, CDR1 MNHNS and CDR2 SASEGT. Deletions cut 7 bases from V and 3 bases from J, with 10 bases between. The CDR3 DNA is TGTGCCAGCATATCGGTTGGCTACGAGCAGTACTTC. It translates to CASISVGYEQYF.

V usage is TRBV27 and J usage is TRBJ2-7; possible D gene TRBD1, 5 bases. The V end lost 4 bases, the J end lost 7 bases, and 11 bases lay between the germline ends. The CDR3 runs 12 residues. Germline V gene sequence: CDR1 MNHEY, CDR2 SMNVEV (reference sequence). DNA of the CDR3: TGTGCCAGCAGTTCGTTGGGGCGGGAGCAGTACTTC. As protein: CASSSLGREQYF.

This chain uses TRBV12-3 or TRBV12-4 with TRBJ2-7; D may be TRBD1 or TRBD2 (5 bases each). Trimming pared 2 bases from V and 6 bases from J, leaving 20 bases between. There are 16 residues in the CDR3. The DNA of the CDR3 is TGTGCCAGCAGTTTAACGGGATTAAGGGACGGAGGCGAGCAGTACTTC. It is translated as CASSLTGLRDGGEQYF.

This chain joins TRBV14 and TRBJ2-5; D tentatively reads TRBD1 or TRBD2 (5 bases each). The germline gives CDR1 SGHDN, CDR2 FVKESK. The CDR3 loop spans 17 amino acids. V was clipped by 1 base and J by 11 bases, with 26 bases between them. CDR3 amino acids: CASSQGPTGAPYNEQYF. The CDR3 nucleotides are TGTGCCAGCAGCCAAGGTCCAACCGGGGCCCCCTACAATGAGCAGTACTTC.

This clonotype was detected only a few times. The rearrangement links TRBV12-3 or TRBV12-4 to TRBJ1-2, with D unclear. V gave up 6 bases and J gave up 4 bases, with 15 bases separating them. CDR3 size: 14 residues. CDR3 DNA: TGTGCCAGCAGCCTCCCAGAGAGTCCCTATGGCTACACCTTC. Translated: CASSLPESPYGYTF.

This clonotype was counted between two and nine times. This rearrangement joins TRBV29-1 to TRBJ2-3; D remains unclear. The CDR3 is 13 amino acids. Germline CDR1 SQVTM, CDR2 ANQGSEA. Deletions cut 3 bases from V and 2 bases from J, with 9 bases between. DNA of the CDR3: TGCAGCGTTGAGGTCGAGAACACAGATACGCAGTATTTT. As protein: CSVEVENTDTQYF.

This rearrangement joins TRBV9 to TRBJ2-7; no definite D call. The DNA matches TRBJ2-5 better at its end, which makes the J call doubtful. The CDR3 contains 14 residues. From germline, CDR1 is SGDLS and CDR2 YYNGEE. For the CDR3, the DNA is TGTGCCAGCAGCGTAGGAGCCCTGGGGGAGACCCAGTACTTC. This sequence encodes CASSVGALGETQYF.

The V gene is TRBV6-1, the J gene TRBJ1-4; no firm D call. The germline V gene encodes CDR1 MNHNS and CDR2 SASEGT. Trimming took 1 base from V and 4 from J, leaving 7 bases between them. The CDR3 totals 14 residues. The CDR3 is CASSEGHLNEKLFF. Here the CDR3 DNA reads TGTGCCAGCAGTGAAGGACACCTTAATGAAAAACTGTTTTTT.

The chain is built from TRBV20-1 and TRBJ2-1, with 14 bases identical to TRBD2. The germline gives CDR1 DFQATT, CDR2 SNEGSKA (reference sequence). The CDR3 totals 14 residues. Losses at the gene ends were 5 bases for V and 6 bases for J; bases not matched to a gene: 3. The CDR3 DNA reads as TGCAGTGCTGGAGGACTAGCGGGAGGCAATGAGCAGTTCTTC. Translation: CSAGGLAGGNEQFF.

In its sample, this clonotype was seen a few times. The V gene is TRBV3-1, the J gene TRBJ1-2; D is uncertain. CDR3 length: 13 amino acids. Germline CDR1 LGHDT, CDR2 YNNKEL (reference sequence). V was shortened by 1 base and J by 4 bases, with 7 bases between the two germline ends. CDR3 in DNA: TGTGCCAGCAGCCAAGCGTCGGGCTATGGCTACACCTTC. Translating gives CASSQASGYGYTF.

V is TRBV7-2 and J is TRBJ1-5; TRBD1 might be the D (5 bases). V lost 7 bases, J lost 3 bases, and 16 bases lay in between. The CDR3 has 15 residues. Germline lookup yields CDR1 SGHTA and CDR2 FQGNSA. CDR3 in amino acids: CASTTVRGSNQPQHF. DNA for the CDR3: TGTGCCAGCACCACAGTCCGGGGGTCCAATCAGCCCCAGCATTTT.

The chain employs TRBV27 and TRBJ1-1; tentative D call: TRBD1 (5 bases). Germline CDR1 is MNHEY and CDR2 is SMNVEV (reference sequence). Trimming pared 0 bases from V and 0 bases from J, leaving 11 bases between. This CDR3 has 16 amino acids. CDR3: CASSLSGGRMNTEAFF. The CDR3, as DNA: TGTGCCAGCAGTTTATCGGGGGGTAGGATGAACACTGAAGCTTTCTTT.